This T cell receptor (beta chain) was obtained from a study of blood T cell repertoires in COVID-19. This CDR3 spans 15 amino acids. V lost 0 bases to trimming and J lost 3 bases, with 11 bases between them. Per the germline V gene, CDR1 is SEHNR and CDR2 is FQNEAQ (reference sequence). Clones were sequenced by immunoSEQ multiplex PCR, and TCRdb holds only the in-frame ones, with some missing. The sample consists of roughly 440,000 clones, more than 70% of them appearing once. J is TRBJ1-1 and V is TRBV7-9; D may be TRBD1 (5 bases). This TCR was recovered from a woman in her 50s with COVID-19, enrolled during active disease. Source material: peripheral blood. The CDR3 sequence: CASSLAAGLDTEAFF. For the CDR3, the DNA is TGTGCCAGCAGCTTAGCGGCGGGGCTCGACACTGAAGCTTTCTTT.